This entry lists 17 T cell receptor beta chains sequenced from one sample in a study of cytomegalovirus exposure and HLA in healthy donors (dated by TCRdb to 2015 to 2018). Library preparation used the immunoSEQ multiplex PCR assay. For the multiplex PCR, a mixture combining 60 forward primers for TCR Vbeta segments and 13 reverse primers for TCR Jbeta segments was used. TCRdb obtained this table from immuneACCESS and retained in-frame rearrangements with V and J assigned. These tables miss some clones; where compared with another copy, unresolved V genes account for less than half of the shortfall, and the remainder is unexplained. The sample includes 65,000 to 80,000 clones, with 79% observed a single time. Less than 25% of the sample belongs to the ten largest clones. Sequencing was performed on PBMCs. The receptors shown here come from a woman in her forties in good health and CMV-seropositive.

The rearrangement uses TRBV5-4 and TRBJ1-2; the D gene is possibly TRBD1 (5 bases). The CDR3 has 13 amino acids. The V and J ends lost 0 bases and 3 bases respectively, with 6 bases between them. The germline gives CDR1 SGHNT, CDR2 YYREEE (reference sequence). CDR3 nucleotides: TGTGCCAGCAGCTTGGCGGGGGACTATGGCTACACCTTC. It specifies CASSLAGDYGYTF.

The J gene is TRBJ2-1, the V gene TRBV10-3; D not resolved. Germline lookup yields CDR1 ENHRY and CDR2 SYGVKD. V lost 8 bases, J lost 6 bases, and 5 bases lay in between. The CDR3 consists of 10 residues. This CDR3 is CAISGNEQFF. The CDR3 DNA reads as TGTGCCATCTCGGGCAATGAGCAGTTCTTC.

The CDR3 bases are TGCGCCAGCAGCCAAACAGGTCCGGATTCACCCCTCCACTTT. Its protein is CASSQTGPDSPLHF. The chain employs TRBV5-1 and TRBJ1-6; D might be TRBD1 (5 bases). The V and J ends lost 4 bases and 8 bases respectively, with 13 bases between them. The germline V gene encodes CDR1 SGHRS and CDR2 YFSETQ. There are 14 residues in the CDR3.

This clone came up a few times. V is TRBV11-1 and J is TRBJ2-1; 14 bases agree with TRBD2. With V trimmed by 2 bases and J by 8 bases, 5 bases remained unmatched. Germline V lookup: CDR1 SGHAT, CDR2 FQDESV (reference sequence). The CDR3 consists of 16 residues. CDR3 bases: TGTGCCAGCAGCTTATCTGGGACTAGCGGGAGTCATGAGCAGTTCTTC. It specifies CASSLSGTSGSHEQFF.

V and J are TRBV4-2 and TRBJ1-1; D is ambiguous. The CDR3 length is 14 residues. Trimming shortened V by 1 base and J by 1 base, and 7 bases separated the two germline ends. Per germline, CDR1 LGHNA and CDR2 YNFKEQ. The DNA for the CDR3 is TGTGCCAGCAGCCAAGGTTGGCCGAACACTGAAGCTTTCTTT. This gives the protein CASSQGWPNTEAFF.

The chain recombines TRBV2 with TRBJ1-2, with 11 positions matching TRBD1. This CDR3 contains 19 residues. Germline CDR1 SNHLY, CDR2 FYNNEI. J lost 4 bases, V lost 5 bases, and 18 bases had no gene match. The CDR3 here is CASSLGSGTGGTSGYGYTF. The CDR3 DNA is TGTGCCAGCAGTTTAGGCTCCGGGACAGGGGGGACCTCGGGCTATGGCTACACCTTC.

This clone has just one count. The rearrangement uses TRBV6-1 and TRBJ2-5; 8 bases are shared with TRBD2. The germline CDR1 and CDR2 sequences are MNHNS and SASEGT. This CDR3 spans 12 amino acids. The trim removed 4 bases at V and 5 bases at J, leaving 0 bases unmatched. CDR3 sequence: CASSGGGETQYF. DNA of the CDR3: TGTGCCAGCAGTGGCGGGGGGGAGACCCAGTACTTC.

The chain uses TRBV18 and TRBJ1-2, with D tentatively TRBD1 (6 bases). Trimming shortened V by 5 bases and J by 8 bases, and 21 bases separated the two germline ends. There are 15 residues in the CDR3. In germline, CDR1 is KGHSH, CDR2 LQKENI. This CDR3 reads CASSGQNQGPIGYTF. CDR3 in DNA: TGTGCCAGCTCAGGTCAGAACCAGGGGCCCATCGGCTACACCTTC.

CDR3 sequence (DNA): TGCGCCAGCAGCTCGCTTACGGGAGCTGAGCAGTTCTTC. Residues: CASSSLTGAEQFF. The chain recombines TRBV5-1 with TRBJ2-1, with D perhaps matching TRBD2 (6 bases). Germline V gives CDR1 SGHRS, CDR2 YFSETQ. V shed 3 bases and J shed 9 bases, with 13 bases lying between them. This CDR3 has 13 residues.

This clone was observed a few times. The chain couples TRBV2 to TRBJ1-5, with TRBD1 identical over 8 bases. Germline values: CDR1 SNHLY, CDR2 FYNNEI. The CDR3 length is 15 residues. With V trimmed by 5 bases and J by 4 bases, 7 bases remained unmatched. The CDR3 DNA reads TGTGCCAGCAGTCAGGACAGGGTCCGGAATCAGCCCCAGCATTTT. Its protein is CASSQDRVRNQPQHF.

The rearrangement joins TRBV2 to TRBJ2-5; 7 bases align to TRBD1. This CDR3 is 14 amino acids long. The trim removed 5 bases at V and 0 bases at J, leaving 3 bases unmatched. Per germline, CDR1 SNHLY and CDR2 FYNNEI. CDR3 in DNA: TGTGCCAGCAGTAGACAGGGAAACCAAGAGACCCAGTACTTC. Amino acids: CASSRQGNQETQYF.

The chain uses TRBV10-3 and TRBJ2-7, with D possibly TRBD1 on 5 matching bases. Trimming removed 2 bases from V and 4 bases from J, with 9 bases in between. Looked up from germline, CDR1 is ENHRY and CDR2 is SYGVKD. CDR3 length: 13 amino acids. The CDR3 sequence: CAISETQGYEQYF. The DNA for the CDR3 is TGTGCCATCAGTGAGACGCAGGGATACGAGCAGTACTTC.

The V gene is TRBV5-8, the J gene TRBJ2-7; TRBD2 agrees at 11 bases. Germline V CDR1 and CDR2: SGHTS, YDEGEE. The V and J ends lost 5 bases and 2 bases, in that order; junction bases with no gene match: 6. The CDR3 runs to 15 residues. CDR3 residues: CASSLTSGSTYEQYF. The CDR3 nucleotides read TGTGCCAGCAGTTTAACTAGCGGGAGCACCTACGAGCAGTACTTC. Using reference TRBV5-8 and TRBJ2-7 for the parts outside the CDR3, the full variable domain is EAGVTQSPTHLIKTRGQQATLRCSPISGHTSVYWYQQALGLGLQFLLWYDEGEERNRGNFPPRFSGRQFPNYSSELNVNALELEDSALYLCASSLTSGSTYEQYFGPGTRLTVT.

The chain carries TRBV7-3 and TRBJ1-3; D is undetermined. CDR1 is SGHTA and CDR2 is FQGTGA in the germline V gene. The CDR3 is made up of 17 amino acids. The V end was cut by 3 bases, the J end by 0 bases, with 15 bases between. The CDR3 here is CASSFPCRLYSGNTIYF. The CDR3 bases are TGTGCCAGCAGCTTTCCGTGCAGGCTCTACTCTGGAAACACCATATATTTT.

In its sample, this clone was seen a few times. This chain uses TRBV5-1 with TRBJ1-6; 8 bases fit TRBD1. Trimming took 0 bases from V and 9 from J; bases not matched to a gene: 8. The V gene's germline CDR1 is SGHRS and CDR2 YFSETQ. The CDR3 consists of 16 residues. As DNA, the CDR3 is TGCGCCAGCAGCTTGGCCGCAGGGGGCAGGAGTTCACCCCTCCACTTT. Protein product: CASSLAAGGRSSPLHF.

This chain links TRBV5-1 with TRBJ2-1; the D gene is possibly TRBD2 (6 bases). Germline values: CDR1 SGHRS, CDR2 YFSETQ. Between the trimmed V and J ends, which lost 5 bases and 0 bases, there was a span of 12 bases. This CDR3 is 15 amino acids long. The CDR3 here is CASSVTGVSYNEQFF. CDR3 in DNA: TGCGCCAGCAGTGTTACGGGGGTCTCCTACAATGAGCAGTTCTTC.

J is TRBJ1-1 and V is TRBV30; no clear D. Trimming left V 3 bases short and J 0 bases short, with 14 bases between. Germline CDR1 is GTSNPN and CDR2 is SVGIG (reference sequence). The CDR3 has 15 residues. The CDR3 sequence is CAWRVKIHMNTEAFF. The CDR3 DNA reads TGTGCCTGGAGGGTGAAAATTCACATGAACACTGAAGCTTTCTTT.